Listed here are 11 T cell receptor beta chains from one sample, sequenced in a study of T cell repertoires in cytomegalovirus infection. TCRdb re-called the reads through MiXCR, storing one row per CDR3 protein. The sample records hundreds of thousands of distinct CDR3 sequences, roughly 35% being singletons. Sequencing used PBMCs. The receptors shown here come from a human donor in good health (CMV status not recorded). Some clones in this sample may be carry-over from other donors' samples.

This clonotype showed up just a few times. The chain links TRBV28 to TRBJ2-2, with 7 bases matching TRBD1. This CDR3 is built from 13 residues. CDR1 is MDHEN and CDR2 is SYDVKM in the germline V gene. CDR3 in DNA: TGTGCGGTCCCGGGACAGCATACCGGGGAGCTGTTTTTT. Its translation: CAVPGQHTGELFF.

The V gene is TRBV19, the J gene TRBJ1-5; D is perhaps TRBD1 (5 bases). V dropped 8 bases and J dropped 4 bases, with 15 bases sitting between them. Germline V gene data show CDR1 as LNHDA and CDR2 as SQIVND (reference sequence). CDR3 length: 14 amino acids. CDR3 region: CASAGTAINQPQHF. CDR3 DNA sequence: TGTGCCAGTGCTGGGACTGCGATTAATCAGCCCCAGCATTTT. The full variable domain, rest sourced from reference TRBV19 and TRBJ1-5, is DGGITQSPKYLFRKEGQNVTLSCEQNLNHDAMYWYRQDPGQGLRLIYYSQIVNDFQKGDIAEGYSVSREKKESFPLTVTSAQKNPTAFYLCASAGTAINQPQHFGDGTRLSIL.

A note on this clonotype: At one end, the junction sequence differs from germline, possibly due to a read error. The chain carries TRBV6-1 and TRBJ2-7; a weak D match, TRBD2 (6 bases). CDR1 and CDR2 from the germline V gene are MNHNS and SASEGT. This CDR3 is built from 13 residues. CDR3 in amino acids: CASSVDYSYEQSF. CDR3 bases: TGTGCCAGCAGTGTGGACTATTCCTACGAGCAGTCCTTC.

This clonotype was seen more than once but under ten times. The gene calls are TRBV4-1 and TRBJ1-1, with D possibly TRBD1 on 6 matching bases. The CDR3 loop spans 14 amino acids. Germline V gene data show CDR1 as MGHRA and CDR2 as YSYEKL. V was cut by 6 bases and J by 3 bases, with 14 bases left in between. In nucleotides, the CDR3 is TGCGCCAGCAGAAACAGGGCTTTGGACACTGAAGCTTTCTTT. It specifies CASRNRALDTEAFF.

The CDR3 reads CASISQGIAYNEQFF. As DNA, the CDR3 is TGTGCCAGCATCTCACAGGGTATTGCGTACAATGAGCAGTTCTTC. The chain links TRBV28 to TRBJ2-1; D is perhaps TRBD1 (6 bases). CDR1 and CDR2 from the germline V gene are MDHEN and SYDVKM. This CDR3 spans 15 amino acids. V gave up 7 bases and J gave up 4 bases, with 17 bases separating them.

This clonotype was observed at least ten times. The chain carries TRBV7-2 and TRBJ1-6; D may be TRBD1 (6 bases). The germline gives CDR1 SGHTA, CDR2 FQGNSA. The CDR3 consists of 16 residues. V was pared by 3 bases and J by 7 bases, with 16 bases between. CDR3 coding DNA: TGTGCCAGCAGCTTCCGAACAGGGCTGAGGAATTCACCCCTCCACTTT. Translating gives CASSFRTGLRNSPLHF.

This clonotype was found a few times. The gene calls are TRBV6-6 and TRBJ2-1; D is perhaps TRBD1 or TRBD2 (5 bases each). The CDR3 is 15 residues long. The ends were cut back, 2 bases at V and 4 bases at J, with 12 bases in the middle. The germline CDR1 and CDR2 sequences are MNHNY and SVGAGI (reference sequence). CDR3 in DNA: TGTGCCAGCAGTTACCCGAGGGGCGATTACAATGAGCAGTTCTTC. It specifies CASSYPRGDYNEQFF.

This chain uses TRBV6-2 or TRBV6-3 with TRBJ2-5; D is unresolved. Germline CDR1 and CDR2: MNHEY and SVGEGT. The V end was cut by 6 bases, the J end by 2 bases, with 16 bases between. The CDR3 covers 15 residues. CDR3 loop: CASRNLKGLQETQYF. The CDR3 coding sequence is TGTGCCAGCAGGAACCTTAAAGGGTTGCAAGAGACCCAGTACTTC.

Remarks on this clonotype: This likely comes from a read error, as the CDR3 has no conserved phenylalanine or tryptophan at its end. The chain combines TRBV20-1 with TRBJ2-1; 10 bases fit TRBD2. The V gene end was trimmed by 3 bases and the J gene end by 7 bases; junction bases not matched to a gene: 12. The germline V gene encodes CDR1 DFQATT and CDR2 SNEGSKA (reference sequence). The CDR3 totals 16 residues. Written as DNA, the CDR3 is TGCAGTGCTAGGCGTCTAGCGGGAGCGGGGCGTAATGAGCAGTTCATC. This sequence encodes CSARRLAGAGRNEQFI.

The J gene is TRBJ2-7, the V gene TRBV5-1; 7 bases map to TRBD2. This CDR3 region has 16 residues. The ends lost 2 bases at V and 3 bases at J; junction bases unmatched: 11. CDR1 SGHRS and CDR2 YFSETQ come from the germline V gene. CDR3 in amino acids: CASSFPTGLADYEQYF. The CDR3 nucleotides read TGCGCCAGCAGCTTCCCGACGGGCCTAGCGGACTACGAGCAGTACTTC.

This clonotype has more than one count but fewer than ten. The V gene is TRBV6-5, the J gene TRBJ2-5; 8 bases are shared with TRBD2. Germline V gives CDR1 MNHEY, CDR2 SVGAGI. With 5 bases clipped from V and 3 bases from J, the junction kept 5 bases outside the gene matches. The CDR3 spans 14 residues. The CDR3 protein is CASSARGRKETQYF. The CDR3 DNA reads TGTGCCAGCAGTGCGCGCGGGAGGAAAGAGACCCAGTACTTC.